Below, 4 T cell receptor beta chains from the same sample are listed, as sequenced in a study of Graves' ophthalmopathy and Graves' hyperthyroidism. RNA transcripts provided the template for amplifying TCR beta CDR3 regions. The authors performed first-round RT-PCR with HTBI primers and then a second-round multiplex PCR. TCRdb processed the multiplex PCR reads anew with MiXCR; each CDR3 protein has one entry. The table has approximately 500,000 distinct CDR3 sequences, about an eighth seen once. The sequenced sample consisted of blood. The receptors derive from a woman aged 30 to 39 with Graves' ophthalmopathy.

V gene TRBV7-9 combines with J gene TRBJ2-7; D gene uncertain. CDR1 and CDR2 (germline): SEHNR, FQNEAQ (reference sequence). The CDR3 totals 14 residues. V gave up 8 bases and J gave up 3 bases, with 17 bases separating them. The CDR3 region has the DNA TGTGCCAGCTCGACCACCGCAGGCAACTACGAGCAGTACTTC. Protein product: CASSTTAGNYEQYF.

The sample holds many counts of this clonotype. The rearrangement links TRBV7-2 to TRBJ2-2; D perhaps matches TRBD2 (6 bases). The V end lost 2 bases, the J end lost 3 bases, and 13 bases lay between the germline ends. CDR1 and CDR2 from the germline V gene are SGHTA and FQGNSA. The CDR3 is made up of 16 amino acids. This CDR3 reads CASSLSGLRDTGELFF. CDR3 DNA sequence: TGTGCCAGCAGCTTAAGCGGGCTACGGGACACCGGGGAGCTGTTTTTT.

The rearrangement links TRBV20-1 to TRBJ2-5, with unresolved D. CDR3 length: 11 amino acids. In germline, CDR1 is DFQATT, CDR2 SNEGSKA (reference sequence). V was shortened by 6 bases and J by 0 bases, with 5 bases between the two germline ends. CDR3 amino acids: CSALHQETQYF. As DNA, the CDR3 is TGCAGTGCGTTGCACCAAGAGACCCAGTACTTC.

The table lists this clonotype with many counts. The chain recombines TRBV7-3 with TRBJ1-2; D is unresolved. V gave up 1 base and J gave up 0 bases, with 18 bases separating them. CDR1 and CDR2 from the germline V gene are SGHTA and FQGTGA. This CDR3 is 18 amino acids long. CDR3 region: CASSLSHDPRAANYGYTF. The CDR3, as DNA: TGTGCCAGCAGCTTAAGTCACGACCCAAGGGCCGCTAACTATGGCTACACCTTC.